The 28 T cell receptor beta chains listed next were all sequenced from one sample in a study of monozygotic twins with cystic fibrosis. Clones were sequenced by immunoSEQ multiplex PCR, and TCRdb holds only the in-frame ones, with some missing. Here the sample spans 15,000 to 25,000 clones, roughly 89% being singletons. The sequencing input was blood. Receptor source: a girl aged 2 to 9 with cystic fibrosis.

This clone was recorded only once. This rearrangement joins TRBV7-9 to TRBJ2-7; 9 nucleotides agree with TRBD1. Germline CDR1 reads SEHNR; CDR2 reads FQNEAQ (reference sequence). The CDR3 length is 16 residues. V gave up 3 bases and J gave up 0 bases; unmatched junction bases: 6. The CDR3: CASSFHLTGGSYEQYF. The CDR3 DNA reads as TGTGCCAGCAGCTTTCATCTGACAGGGGGCTCCTACGAGCAGTACTTC.

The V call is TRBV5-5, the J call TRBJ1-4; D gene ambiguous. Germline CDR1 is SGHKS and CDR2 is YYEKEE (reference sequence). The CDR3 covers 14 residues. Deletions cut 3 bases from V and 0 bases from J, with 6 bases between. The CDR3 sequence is CASSSRTTNEKLFF. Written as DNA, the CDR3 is TGTGCCAGCAGCTCCAGAACAACTAATGAAAAACTGTTTTTT.

CDR3 region: CASSQMDSGNTIYF. For the CDR3, the DNA is TGCGCCAGCAGCCAAATGGACTCTGGAAACACCATATATTTT. This chain joins TRBV4-1 and TRBJ1-3; the D is unclear. Germline CDR1 and CDR2: MGHRA and YSYEKL. CDR3 length: 14 amino acids. V lost 2 bases to trimming and J lost 0 bases, with 5 bases between them.

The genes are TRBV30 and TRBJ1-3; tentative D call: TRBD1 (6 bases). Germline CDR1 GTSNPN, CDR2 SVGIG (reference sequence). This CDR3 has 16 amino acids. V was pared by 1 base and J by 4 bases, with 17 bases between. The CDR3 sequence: CAWSDGGLARGNTIYF. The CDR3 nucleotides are TGTGCCTGGAGTGACGGGGGGCTTGCCAGGGGAAACACCATATATTTT.

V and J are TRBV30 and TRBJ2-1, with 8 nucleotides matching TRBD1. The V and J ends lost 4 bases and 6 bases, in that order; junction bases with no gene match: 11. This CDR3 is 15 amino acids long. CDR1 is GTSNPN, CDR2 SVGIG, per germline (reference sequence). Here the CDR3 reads CAWTGQGLLSNEQFF. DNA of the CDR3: TGTGCCTGGACCGGACAGGGCCTTTTGAGCAATGAGCAGTTCTTC. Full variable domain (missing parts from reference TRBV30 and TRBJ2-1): SQTIHQWPATLVQPVGSPLSLECTVEGTSNPNLYWYRQAAGRGLQLLFYSVGIGQISSEVPQNLSASRPQDRQFILSSKKLLLSDSGFYLCAWTGQGLLSNEQFFGPGTRLTVL.

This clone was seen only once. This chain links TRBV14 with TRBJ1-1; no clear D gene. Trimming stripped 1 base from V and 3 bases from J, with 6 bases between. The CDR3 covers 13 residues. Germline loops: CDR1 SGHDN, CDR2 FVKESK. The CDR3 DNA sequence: TGTGCCAGCAGCCAAGTCAGATACACTGAAGCTTTCTTT. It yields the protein CASSQVRYTEAFF.

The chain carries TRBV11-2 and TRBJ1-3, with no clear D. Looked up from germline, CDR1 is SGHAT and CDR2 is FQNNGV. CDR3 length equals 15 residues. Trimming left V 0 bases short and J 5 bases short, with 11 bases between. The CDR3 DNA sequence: TGTGCCAGCAGCTTAGAGCGCTCGGGGAGAAACACCATATATTTT. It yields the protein CASSLERSGRNTIYF.

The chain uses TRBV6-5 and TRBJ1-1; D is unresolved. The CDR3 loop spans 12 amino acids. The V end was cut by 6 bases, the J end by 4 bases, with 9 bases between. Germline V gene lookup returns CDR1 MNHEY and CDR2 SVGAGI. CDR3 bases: TGTGCCAGCAGAGACTCCGGCACTGAAGCTTTCTTT. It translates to CASRDSGTEAFF.

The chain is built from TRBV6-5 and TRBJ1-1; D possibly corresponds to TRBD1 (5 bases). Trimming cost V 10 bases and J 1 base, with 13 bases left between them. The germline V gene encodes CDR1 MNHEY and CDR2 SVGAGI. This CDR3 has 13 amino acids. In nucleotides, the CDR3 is TGTGCCATCCGACAGTTCGCGAACACTGAAGCTTTCTTT. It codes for CAIRQFANTEAFF.

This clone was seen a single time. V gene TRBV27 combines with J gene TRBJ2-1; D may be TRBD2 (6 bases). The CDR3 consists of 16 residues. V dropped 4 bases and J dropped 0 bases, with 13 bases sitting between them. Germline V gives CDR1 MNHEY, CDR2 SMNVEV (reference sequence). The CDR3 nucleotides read TGTGCCAGCAGTTCCCTGGGGCGGGGCTCCTACAATGAGCAGTTCTTC. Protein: CASSSLGRGSYNEQFF.

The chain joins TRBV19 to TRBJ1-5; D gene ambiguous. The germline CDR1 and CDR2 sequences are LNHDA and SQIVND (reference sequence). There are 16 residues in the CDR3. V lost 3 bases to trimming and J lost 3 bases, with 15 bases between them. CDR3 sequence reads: CASSIGSPAYNQPQHF. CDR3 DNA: TGTGCCAGTAGTATTGGGAGTCCGGCGTACAATCAGCCCCAGCATTTT.

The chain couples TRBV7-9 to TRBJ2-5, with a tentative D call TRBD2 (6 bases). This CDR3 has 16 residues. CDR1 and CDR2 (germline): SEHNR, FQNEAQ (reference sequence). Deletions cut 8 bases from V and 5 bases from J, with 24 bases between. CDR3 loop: CASGGGAPIVGETQYF. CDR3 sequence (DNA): TGTGCCAGCGGTGGCGGGGCCCCGATCGTAGGGGAGACCCAGTACTTC.

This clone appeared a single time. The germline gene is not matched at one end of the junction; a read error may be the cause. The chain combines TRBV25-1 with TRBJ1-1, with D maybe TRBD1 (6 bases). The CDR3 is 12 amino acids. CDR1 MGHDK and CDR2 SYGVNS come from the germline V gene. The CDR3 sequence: CASSLGTDRIIF. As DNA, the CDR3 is TGTGCCAGCTCTCTAGGGACTGACAGGATTATCTTT.

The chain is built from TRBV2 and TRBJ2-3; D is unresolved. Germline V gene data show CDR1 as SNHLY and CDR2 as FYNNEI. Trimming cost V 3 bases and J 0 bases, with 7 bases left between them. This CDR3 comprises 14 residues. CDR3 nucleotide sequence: TGTGCCAGCAGTGATGTTAGTAGCACAGATACGCAGTATTTT. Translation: CASSDVSSTDTQYF.

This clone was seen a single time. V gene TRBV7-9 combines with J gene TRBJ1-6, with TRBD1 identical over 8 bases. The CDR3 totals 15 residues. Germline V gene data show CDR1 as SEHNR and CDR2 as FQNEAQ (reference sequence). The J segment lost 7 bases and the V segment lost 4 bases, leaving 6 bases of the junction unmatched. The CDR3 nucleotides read TGTGCCAGCAGCTCGGACAGGGAGTACAATTCACCCCTCCACTTT. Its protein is CASSSDREYNSPLHF.

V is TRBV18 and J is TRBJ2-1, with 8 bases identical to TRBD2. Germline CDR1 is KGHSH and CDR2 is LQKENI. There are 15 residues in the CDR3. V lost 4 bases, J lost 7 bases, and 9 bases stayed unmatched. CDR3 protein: CASSRGHSGINEQFF. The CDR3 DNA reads TGTGCCAGCTCACGGGGTCATAGCGGGATTAATGAGCAGTTCTTC.

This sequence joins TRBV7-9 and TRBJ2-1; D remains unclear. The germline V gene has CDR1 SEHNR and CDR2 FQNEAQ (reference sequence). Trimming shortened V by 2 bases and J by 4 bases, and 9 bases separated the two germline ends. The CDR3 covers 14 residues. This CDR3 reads CASSLSGTYNEQFF. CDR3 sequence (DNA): TGTGCCAGCAGCTTATCGGGCACTTACAATGAGCAGTTCTTC. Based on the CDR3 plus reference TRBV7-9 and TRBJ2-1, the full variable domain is DTGVSQNPRHKITKRGQNVTFRCDPISEHNRLYWYRQTLGQGPEFLTYFQNEAQLEKSRLLSDRFSAERPKGSFSTLEIQRTEQGDSAMYLCASSLSGTYNEQFFGPGTRLTVL.

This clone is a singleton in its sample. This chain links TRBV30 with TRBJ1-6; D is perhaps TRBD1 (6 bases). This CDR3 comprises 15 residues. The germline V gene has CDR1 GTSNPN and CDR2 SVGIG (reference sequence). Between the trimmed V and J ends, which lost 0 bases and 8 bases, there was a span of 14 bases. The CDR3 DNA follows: TGTGCCTGGAGTGTACCTGGCAGGGGAGATTCACCCCTCCACTTT. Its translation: CAWSVPGRGDSPLHF.

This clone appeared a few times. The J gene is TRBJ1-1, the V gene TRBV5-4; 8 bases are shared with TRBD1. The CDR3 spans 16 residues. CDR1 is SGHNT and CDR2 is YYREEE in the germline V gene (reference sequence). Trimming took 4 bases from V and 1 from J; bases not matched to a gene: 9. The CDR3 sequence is CASSPPPTGENTEAFF. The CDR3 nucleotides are TGTGCCAGCAGCCCTCCCCCGACAGGGGAGAACACTGAAGCTTTCTTT.

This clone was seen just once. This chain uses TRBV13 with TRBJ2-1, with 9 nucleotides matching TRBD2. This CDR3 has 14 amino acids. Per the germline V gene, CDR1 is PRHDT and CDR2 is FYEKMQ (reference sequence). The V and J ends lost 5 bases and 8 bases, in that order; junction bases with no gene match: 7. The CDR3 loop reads CASSPRLAEDEQFF. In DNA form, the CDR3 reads TGTGCCAGCAGCCCCAGACTAGCGGAGGATGAGCAGTTCTTC.

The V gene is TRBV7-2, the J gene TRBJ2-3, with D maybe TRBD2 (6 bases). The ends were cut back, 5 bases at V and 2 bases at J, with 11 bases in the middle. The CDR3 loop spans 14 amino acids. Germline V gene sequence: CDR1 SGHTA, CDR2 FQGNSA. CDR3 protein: CASSRAGNTDTQYF. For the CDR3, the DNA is TGTGCCAGCAGCCGAGCGGGCAACACAGATACGCAGTATTTT.

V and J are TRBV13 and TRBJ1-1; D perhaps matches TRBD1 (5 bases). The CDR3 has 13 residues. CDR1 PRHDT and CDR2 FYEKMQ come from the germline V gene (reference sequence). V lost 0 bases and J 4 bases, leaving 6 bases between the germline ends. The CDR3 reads CASSLGGPTEAFF. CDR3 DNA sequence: TGTGCCAGCAGCTTAGGGGGGCCCACTGAAGCTTTCTTT.

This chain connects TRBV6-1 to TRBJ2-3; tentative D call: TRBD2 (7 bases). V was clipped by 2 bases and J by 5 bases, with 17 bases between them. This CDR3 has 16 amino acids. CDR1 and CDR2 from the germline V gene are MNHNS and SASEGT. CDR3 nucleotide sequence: TGTGCCAGCAGTGAACCCCTCGGGGGGCATGAAGATACGCAGTATTTT. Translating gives CASSEPLGGHEDTQYF.

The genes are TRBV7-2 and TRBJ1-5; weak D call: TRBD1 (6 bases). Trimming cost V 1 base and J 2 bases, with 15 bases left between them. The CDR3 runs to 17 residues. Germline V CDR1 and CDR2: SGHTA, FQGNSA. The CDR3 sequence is CASSLVSGASGNQPQHF. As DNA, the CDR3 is TGTGCCAGCAGCTTAGTTTCAGGGGCGTCGGGCAATCAGCCCCAGCATTTT.

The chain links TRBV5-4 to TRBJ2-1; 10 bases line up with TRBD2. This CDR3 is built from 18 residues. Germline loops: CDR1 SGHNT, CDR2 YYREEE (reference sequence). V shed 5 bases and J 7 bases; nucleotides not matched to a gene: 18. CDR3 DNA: TGTGCCAGCAGTCGCTCCAGCGGGGGGGCTAGCGGGGCGAATGAGCAGTTCTTC. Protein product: CASSRSSGGASGANEQFF.

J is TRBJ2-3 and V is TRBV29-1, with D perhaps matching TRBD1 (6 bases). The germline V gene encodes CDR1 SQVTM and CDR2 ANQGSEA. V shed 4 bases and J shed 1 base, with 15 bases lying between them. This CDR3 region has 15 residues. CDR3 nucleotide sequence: TGCAGCGTTGTCCTCACAGGGCAGGGCACAGATACGCAGTATTTT. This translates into CSVVLTGQGTDTQYF.

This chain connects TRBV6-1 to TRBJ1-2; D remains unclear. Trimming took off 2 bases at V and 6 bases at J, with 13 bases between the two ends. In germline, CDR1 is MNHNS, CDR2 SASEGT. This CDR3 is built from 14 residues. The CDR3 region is CASSEKGRTDGYTF. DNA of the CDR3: TGTGCCAGCAGTGAAAAGGGCAGGACCGATGGCTACACCTTC.

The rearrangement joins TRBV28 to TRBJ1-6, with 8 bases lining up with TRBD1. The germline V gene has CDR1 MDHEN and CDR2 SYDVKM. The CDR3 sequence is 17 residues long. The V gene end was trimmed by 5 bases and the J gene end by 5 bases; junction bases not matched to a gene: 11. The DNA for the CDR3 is TGTGCCAGCAGTGCACCCCGACAGGGGCTGGATAATTCACCCCTCCACTTT. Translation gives CASSAPRQGLDNSPLHF.